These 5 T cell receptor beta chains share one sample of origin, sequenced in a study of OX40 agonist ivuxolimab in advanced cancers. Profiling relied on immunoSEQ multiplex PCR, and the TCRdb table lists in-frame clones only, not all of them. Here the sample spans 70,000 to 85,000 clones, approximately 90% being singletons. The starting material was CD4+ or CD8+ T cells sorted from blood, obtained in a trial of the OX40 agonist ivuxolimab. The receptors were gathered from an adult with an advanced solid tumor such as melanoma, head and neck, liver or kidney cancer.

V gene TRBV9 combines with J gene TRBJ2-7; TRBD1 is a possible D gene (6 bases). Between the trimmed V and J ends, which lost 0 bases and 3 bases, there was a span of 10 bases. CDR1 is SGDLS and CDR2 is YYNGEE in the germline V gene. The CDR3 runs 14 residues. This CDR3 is CASSVEPGDYEQYF. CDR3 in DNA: TGTGCCAGCAGCGTAGAACCAGGGGACTACGAGCAGTACTTC. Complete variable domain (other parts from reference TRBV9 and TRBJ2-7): DSGVTQTPKHLITATGQRVTLRCSPRSGDLSVYWYQQSLDQGLQFLIQYYNGEERAKGNILERFSAQQFPDLHSELNLSSLELGDSALYFCASSVEPGDYEQYFGPGTRLTVT.

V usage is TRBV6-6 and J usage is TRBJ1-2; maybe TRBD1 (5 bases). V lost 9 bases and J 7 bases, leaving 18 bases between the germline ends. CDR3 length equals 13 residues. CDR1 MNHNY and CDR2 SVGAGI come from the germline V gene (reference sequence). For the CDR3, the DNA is TGTGCCAGTCTACCGGGGGGGAGAGGTGGCTACACCTTC. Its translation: CASLPGGRGGYTF.

CDR3 coding DNA: TGTGCCAGTAGATGGAACGGTAATTCACCCCTCCACTTT. The encoded protein is CASRWNGNSPLHF. This sequence joins TRBV19 and TRBJ1-6; D not certain. This CDR3 contains 13 residues. With 6 bases removed from V and 6 bases from J, the gap between germline ends came to 9 bases. The germline CDR1 and CDR2 sequences are LNHDA and SQIVND (reference sequence).

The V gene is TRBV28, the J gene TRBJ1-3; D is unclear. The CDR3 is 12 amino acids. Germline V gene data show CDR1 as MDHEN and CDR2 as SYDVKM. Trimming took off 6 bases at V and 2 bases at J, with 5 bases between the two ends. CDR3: CASSSAGNTIYF. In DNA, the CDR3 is TGTGCCAGCAGCAGCGCTGGAAACACCATATATTTT. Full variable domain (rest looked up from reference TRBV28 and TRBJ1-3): DVKVTQSSRYLVKRTGEKVFLECVQDMDHENMFWYRQDPGLGLRLIYFSYDVKMKEKGDIPEGYSVSREKKERFSLILESASTNQTSMYLCASSSAGNTIYFGEGSWLTVV.

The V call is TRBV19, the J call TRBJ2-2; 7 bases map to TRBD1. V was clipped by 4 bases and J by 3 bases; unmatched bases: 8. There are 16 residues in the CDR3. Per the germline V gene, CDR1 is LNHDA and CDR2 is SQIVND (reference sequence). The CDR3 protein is CASSTRSTGDTGELFF. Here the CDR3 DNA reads TGTGCCAGTAGTACCCGTAGCACAGGGGACACCGGGGAGCTGTTTTTT.